This paragraph reports one TCR beta chain. Its cognate antigen is unknown. CDR3 length: 15 residues. Germline loops: CDR1 SNHLY, CDR2 FYNNEI. V lost 3 bases, J lost 1 base, and 5 bases stayed unmatched. These data are taken from a study of a mutant IDH1 vaccine in newly diagnosed glioma. Time point reported: week 5, during vaccination. Doses consisted of 300 ug of mutant IDH1 20-mer peptide each, paired with topical imiquimod. Sequencing was performed with immunoSEQ multiplex PCR; in TCRdb, only in-frame clones are kept and a portion is missing. The sample contains about 42,000 clones, roughly 85% of which appear only once.

The sequencing here drew on PBMCs, taken from a glioma patient whose treatment included an IDH1 peptide vaccine. The TCR comes from a middle-aged man with glioma. The genes are TRBV2 and TRBJ2-5; TRBD2 agrees at 7 bases. The CDR3 here is CASSEEGLLQETQYF. The CDR3 nucleotides are TGTGCCAGCAGTGAGGAGGGACTACTCCAAGAGACCCAGTACTTC.